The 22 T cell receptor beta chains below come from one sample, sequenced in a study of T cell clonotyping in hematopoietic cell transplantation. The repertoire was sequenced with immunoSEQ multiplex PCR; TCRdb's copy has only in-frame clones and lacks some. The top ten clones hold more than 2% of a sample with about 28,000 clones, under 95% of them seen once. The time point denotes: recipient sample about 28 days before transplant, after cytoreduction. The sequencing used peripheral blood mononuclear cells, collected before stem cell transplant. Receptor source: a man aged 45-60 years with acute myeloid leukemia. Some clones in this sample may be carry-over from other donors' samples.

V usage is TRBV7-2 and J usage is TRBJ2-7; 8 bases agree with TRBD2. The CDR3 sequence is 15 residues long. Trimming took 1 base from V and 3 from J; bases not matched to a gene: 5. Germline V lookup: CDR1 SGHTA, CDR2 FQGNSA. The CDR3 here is CASSLDSGGLYEQYF. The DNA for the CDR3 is TGTGCCAGCAGCTTAGACAGCGGGGGTCTCTACGAGCAGTACTTC.

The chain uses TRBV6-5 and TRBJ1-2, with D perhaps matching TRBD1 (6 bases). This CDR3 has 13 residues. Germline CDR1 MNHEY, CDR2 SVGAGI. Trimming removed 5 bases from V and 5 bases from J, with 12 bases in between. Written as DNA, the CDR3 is TGTGCCAGCAGTCCCGGGGACAAGTATGGCTACACCTTC. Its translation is CASSPGDKYGYTF.

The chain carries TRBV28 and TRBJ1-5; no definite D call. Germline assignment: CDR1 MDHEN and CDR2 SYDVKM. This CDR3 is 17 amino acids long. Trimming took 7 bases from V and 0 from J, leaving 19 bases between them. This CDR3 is CASTLPGVLYSNQPQHF. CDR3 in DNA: TGTGCCAGCACCCTCCCCGGGGTACTCTATAGCAATCAGCCCCAGCATTTT. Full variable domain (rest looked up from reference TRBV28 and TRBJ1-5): DVKVTQSSRYLVKRTGEKVFLECVQDMDHENMFWYRQDPGLGLRLIYFSYDVKMKEKGDIPEGYSVSREKKERFSLILESASTNQTSMYLCASTLPGVLYSNQPQHFGDGTRLSIL.

The CDR3 spells CASSLGTGSGNGYTF. The CDR3 bases are TGTGCCAGCAGCCTCGGGACAGGCAGCGGGAATGGCTACACCTTC. The V gene is TRBV7-9, the J gene TRBJ1-2; 8 bases are shared with TRBD1. V was pared by 5 bases and J by 6 bases, with 11 bases of the junction left unmatched. CDR1 and CDR2 (germline): SEHNR, FQNEAQ (reference sequence). This CDR3 is 15 amino acids long.

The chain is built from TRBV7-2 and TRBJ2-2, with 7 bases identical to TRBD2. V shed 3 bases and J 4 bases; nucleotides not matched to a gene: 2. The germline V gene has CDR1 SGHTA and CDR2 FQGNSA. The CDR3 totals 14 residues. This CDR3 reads CASSFGEGTGELFF. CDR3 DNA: TGTGCCAGCAGCTTCGGGGAGGGCACCGGGGAGCTGTTTTTT.

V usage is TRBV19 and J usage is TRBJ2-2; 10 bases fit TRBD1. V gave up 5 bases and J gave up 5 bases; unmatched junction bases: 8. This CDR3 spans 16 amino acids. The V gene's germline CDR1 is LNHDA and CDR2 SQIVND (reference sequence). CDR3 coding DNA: TGTGCCAGTAGTCTTCGGACAGGGGGTCGGACCGGGGAGCTGTTTTTT. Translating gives CASSLRTGGRTGELFF.

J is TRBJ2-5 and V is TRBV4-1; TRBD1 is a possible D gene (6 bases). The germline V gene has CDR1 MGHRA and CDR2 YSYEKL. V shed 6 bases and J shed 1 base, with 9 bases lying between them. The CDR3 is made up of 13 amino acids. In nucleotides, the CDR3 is TGCGCCAGCAGGCGGACAGCCCAAGAGACCCAGTACTTC. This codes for CASRRTAQETQYF.

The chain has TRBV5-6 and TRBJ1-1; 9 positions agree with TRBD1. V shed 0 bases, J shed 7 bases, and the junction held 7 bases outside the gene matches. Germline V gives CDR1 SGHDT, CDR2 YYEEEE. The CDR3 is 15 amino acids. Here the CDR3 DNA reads TGTGCCAGCAGCTTGGTGGACAGGGGTCCTTATGAAGCTTTCTTT. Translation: CASSLVDRGPYEAFF.

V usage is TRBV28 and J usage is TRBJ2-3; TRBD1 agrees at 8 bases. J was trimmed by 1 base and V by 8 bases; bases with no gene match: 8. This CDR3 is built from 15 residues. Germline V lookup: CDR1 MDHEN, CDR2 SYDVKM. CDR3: CASASPGQGTDTQYF. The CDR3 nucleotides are TGTGCCAGCGCCTCCCCGGGACAGGGCACAGATACGCAGTATTTT.

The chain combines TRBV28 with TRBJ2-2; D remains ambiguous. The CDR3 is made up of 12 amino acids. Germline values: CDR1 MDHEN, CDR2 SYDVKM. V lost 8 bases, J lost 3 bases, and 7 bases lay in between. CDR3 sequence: CASPSHTGELFF. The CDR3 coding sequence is TGTGCCAGCCCCAGTCACACCGGGGAGCTGTTTTTT.

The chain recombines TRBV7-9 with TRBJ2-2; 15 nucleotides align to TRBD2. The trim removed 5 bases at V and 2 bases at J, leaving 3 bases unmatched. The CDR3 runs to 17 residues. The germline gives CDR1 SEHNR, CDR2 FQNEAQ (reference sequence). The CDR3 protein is CASSRTSGRGNTGELFF. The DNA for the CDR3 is TGTGCCAGCAGCCGGACTAGCGGGAGGGGTAACACCGGGGAGCTGTTTTTT. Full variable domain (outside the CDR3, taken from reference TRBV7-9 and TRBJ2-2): DTGVSQNPRHKITKRGQNVTFRCDPISEHNRLYWYRQTLGQGPEFLTYFQNEAQLEKSRLLSDRFSAERPKGSFSTLEIQRTEQGDSAMYLCASSRTSGRGNTGELFFGEGSRLTVL.

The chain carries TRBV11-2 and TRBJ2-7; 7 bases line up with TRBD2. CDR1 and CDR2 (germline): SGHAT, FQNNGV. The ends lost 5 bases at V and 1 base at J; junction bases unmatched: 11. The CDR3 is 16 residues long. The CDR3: CASSLAGTTSSYEQYF. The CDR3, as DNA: TGTGCCAGCAGCCTTGCCGGGACTACCAGTTCCTACGAGCAGTACTTC. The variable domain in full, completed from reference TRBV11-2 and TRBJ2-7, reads EAGVAQSPRYKIIEKRQSVAFWCNPISGHATLYWYQQILGQGPKLLIQFQNNGVVDDSQLPKDRFSAERLKGVDSTLKIQPAKLEDSAVYLCASSLAGTTSSYEQYFGPGTRLTVT.

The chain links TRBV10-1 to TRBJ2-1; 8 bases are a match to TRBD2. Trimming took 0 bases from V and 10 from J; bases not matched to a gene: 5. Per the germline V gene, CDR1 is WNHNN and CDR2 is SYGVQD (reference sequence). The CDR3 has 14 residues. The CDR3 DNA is TGCGCCAGCAGTGAGTCGAGGACTAGCATAGAGCAGTTCTTC. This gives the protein CASSESRTSIEQFF.

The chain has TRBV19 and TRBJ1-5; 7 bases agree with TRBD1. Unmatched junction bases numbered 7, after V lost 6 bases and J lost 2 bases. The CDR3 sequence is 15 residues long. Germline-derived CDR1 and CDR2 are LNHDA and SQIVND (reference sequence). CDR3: CASRSTGVGNQPQHF. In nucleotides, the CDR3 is TGTGCCAGTAGATCAACAGGGGTAGGCAATCAGCCCCAGCATTTT.

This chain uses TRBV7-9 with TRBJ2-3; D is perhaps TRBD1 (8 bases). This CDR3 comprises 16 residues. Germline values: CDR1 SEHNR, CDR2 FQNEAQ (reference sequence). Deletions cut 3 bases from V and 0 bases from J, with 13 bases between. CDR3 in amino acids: CASSFVQGGSTDTQYF. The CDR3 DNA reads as TGTGCCAGCAGCTTCGTACAGGGGGGGAGCACAGATACGCAGTATTTT. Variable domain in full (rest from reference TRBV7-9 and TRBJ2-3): DTGVSQNPRHKITKRGQNVTFRCDPISEHNRLYWYRQTLGQGPEFLTYFQNEAQLEKSRLLSDRFSAERPKGSFSTLEIQRTEQGDSAMYLCASSFVQGGSTDTQYFGPGTRLTVL.

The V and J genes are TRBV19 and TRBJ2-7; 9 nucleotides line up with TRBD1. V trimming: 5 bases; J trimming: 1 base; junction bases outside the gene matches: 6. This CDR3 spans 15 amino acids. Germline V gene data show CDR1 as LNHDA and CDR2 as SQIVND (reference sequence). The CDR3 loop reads CASSWKGTGSYEQYF. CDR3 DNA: TGTGCCAGTAGTTGGAAAGGGACAGGGTCCTACGAGCAGTACTTC.

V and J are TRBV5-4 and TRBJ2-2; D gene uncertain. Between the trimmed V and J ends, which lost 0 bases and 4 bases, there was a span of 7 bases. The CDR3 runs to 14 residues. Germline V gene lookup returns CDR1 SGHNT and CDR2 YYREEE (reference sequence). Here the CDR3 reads CASSLASGTGELFF. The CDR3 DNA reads TGTGCCAGCAGCTTGGCCTCAGGCACCGGGGAGCTGTTTTTT.

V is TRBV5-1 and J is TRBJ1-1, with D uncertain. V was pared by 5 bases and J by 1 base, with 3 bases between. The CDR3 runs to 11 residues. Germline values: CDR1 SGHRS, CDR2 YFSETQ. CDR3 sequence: CASRRNTEAFF. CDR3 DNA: TGCGCCAGCAGGAGGAACACTGAAGCTTTCTTT.

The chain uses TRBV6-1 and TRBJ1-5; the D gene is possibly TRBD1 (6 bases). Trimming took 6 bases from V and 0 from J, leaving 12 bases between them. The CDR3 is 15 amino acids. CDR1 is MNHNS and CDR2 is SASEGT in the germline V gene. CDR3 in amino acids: CASRLSGDSNQPQHF. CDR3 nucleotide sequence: TGTGCCAGCAGATTGTCAGGGGATAGCAATCAGCCCCAGCATTTT.

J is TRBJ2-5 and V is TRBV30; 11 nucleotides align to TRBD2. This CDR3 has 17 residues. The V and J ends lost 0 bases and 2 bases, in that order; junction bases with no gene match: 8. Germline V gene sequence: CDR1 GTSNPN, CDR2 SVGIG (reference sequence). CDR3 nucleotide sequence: TGTGCCTGGAGTGTAGGGTGGACTAGCGGGTCACAAGAGACCCAGTACTTC. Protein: CAWSVGWTSGSQETQYF.

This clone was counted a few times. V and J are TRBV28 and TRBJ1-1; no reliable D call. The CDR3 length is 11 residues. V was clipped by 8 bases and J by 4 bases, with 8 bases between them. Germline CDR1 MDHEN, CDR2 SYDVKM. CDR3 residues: CASATFTEAFF. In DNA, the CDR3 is TGTGCCAGCGCGACTTTCACTGAAGCTTTCTTT.

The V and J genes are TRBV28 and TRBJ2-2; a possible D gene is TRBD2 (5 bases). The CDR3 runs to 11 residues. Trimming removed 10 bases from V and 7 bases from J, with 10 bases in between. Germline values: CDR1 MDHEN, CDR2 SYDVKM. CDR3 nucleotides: TGTGCCATCCGCCGGGACGGGGAGCTGTTTTTT. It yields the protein CAIRRDGELFF.